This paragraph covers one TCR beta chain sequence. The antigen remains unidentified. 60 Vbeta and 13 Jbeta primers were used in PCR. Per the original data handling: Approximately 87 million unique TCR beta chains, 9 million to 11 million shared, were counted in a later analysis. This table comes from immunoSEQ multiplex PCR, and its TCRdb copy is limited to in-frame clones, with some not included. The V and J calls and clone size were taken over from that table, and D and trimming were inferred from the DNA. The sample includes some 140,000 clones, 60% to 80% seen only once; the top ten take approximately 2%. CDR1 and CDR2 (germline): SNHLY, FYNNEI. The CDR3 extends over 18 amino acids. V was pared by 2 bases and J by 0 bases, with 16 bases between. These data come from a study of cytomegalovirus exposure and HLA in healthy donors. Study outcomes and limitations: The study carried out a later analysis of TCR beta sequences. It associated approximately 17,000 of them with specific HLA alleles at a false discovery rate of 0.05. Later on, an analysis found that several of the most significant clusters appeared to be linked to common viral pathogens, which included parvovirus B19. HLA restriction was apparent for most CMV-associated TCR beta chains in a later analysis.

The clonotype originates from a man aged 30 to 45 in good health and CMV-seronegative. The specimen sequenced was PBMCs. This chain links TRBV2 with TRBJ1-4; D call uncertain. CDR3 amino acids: CASSELLTSLATNEKLFF. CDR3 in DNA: TGTGCCAGCAGTGAACTCCTAACCTCCCTTGCAACTAATGAAAAACTGTTTTTT.